These T cell receptor beta chains were read from a single sample in a study of PD-1 blockade in mismatch repair-deficient tumors. Only in-frame clones appear in the TCRdb table, and some are missing; sequencing was by immunoSEQ multiplex PCR. The table shows 38,000 or so clones, with 85% occurring only once. Sequences were derived from peripheral blood, sampled roughly 75 weeks after starting pembrolizumab. The receptors come from an adult with mismatch repair-deficient cancer. Both conserved end residues are part of each CDR3. A D gene is named only where the DNA matches it firmly. Where a row states a size, it is once, few, many or the class of an expanded clone; other rows omit it.

V: TRBV14
J: TRBJ1-2
size: .
D: .
DNA: TGTGCCAGCAGCCAAGGACAAAGCCTTGGCTACACCTTC
CDR3: CASSQGQSLGYTF

V: TRBV4-2
J: TRBJ2-1
size: .
D: TRBD2
DNA: TGTGCCAGCAGTCTTCCTAGCGGCAGCTCCTACAATGAGCAGTTCTTC
CDR3: CASSLPSGSSYNEQFF

V: TRBV11-3
J: TRBJ1-4
size: once
D: .
DNA: TGTGCCAGCAGCTACCGTAAAAATGAAAAACTGTTTTTT
CDR3: CASSYRKNEKLFF

V: TRBV28
J: TRBJ1-2
size: few
D: .
DNA: TGTGCCAGCAGCCAAAAAGGCAGCTTCTATGGCTACACCTTC
CDR3: CASSQKGSFYGYTF

V: TRBV29-1
J: TRBJ2-2
size: .
D: TRBD1
DNA: TGCAGCGTTGGGGACAGGGTCACCGGGGAGCTGTTTTTT
CDR3: CSVGDRVTGELFF

V: TRBV2
J: TRBJ2-1
size: .
D: .
DNA: TGTGCCAGCAGTGTTGGCAATGAGCAGTTCTTC
CDR3: CASSVGNEQFF

V: TRBV6-6
J: TRBJ1-1
size: .
D: .
DNA: TGTGCCAGCAGTACCCTCTCGACGGGGAACACTGAAGCTTTCTTT
CDR3: CASSTLSTGNTEAFF

V: TRBV6-1
J: TRBJ2-2
size: .
D: .
DNA: TGTGCCAGCGGTGGGGTATCAGGGACCCATGCCGGGGAGCTGTTTTTT
CDR3: CASGGVSGTHAGELFF

V: TRBV7-7
J: TRBJ2-5
size: .
D: .
DNA: TGTGCTAGCAGCTTAGATTTGCGAGAGACCCAGTACTTC
CDR3: CASSLDLRETQYF

V: TRBV7-2
J: TRBJ1-3
size: .
D: .
DNA: TGTGCCAGCCAGCGGGGGGAATACTCTGGAAACACCATATATTTT
CDR3: CASQRGEYSGNTIYF

V: TRBV5-1
J: TRBJ2-1
size: .
D: .
DNA: TGCGCCAGCAGCTTGCAAGGGGGACCGTTGGATGAGCAGTTCTTC
CDR3: CASSLQGGPLDEQFF

V: TRBV11-3
J: TRBJ2-5
size: .
D: TRBD1
DNA: TGTGCCAGCAGCTCCGGGACAGGGGGACAAGAGACCCAGTACTTC
CDR3: CASSSGTGGQETQYF

V: TRBV19
J: TRBJ1-1
size: .
D: .
DNA: TGTGCCAGTAGTATAGAAGGACGGATGAACACTGAAGCTTTCTTT
CDR3: CASSIEGRMNTEAFF

V: TRBV7-3
J: TRBJ2-2
size: .
D: TRBD2
DNA: TGTGCCAGCAGCAAAGCGGGAGGGCCAAACACCGGGGAGCTGTTTTTT
CDR3: CASSKAGGPNTGELFF